The table lists the clone carrying this TCR beta chain with a few counts. The antigen is undetermined. This record belongs to a study of cytomegalovirus exposure and HLA in healthy donors. Study-wide findings and caveats: The study recorded over 150 TCR beta chains that were cytomegalovirus-associated. Later on, an analysis showed TCR association rates differing by HLA locus, with DRB1 the most and HLA-C the fewest. Fewer than 20,000 TCR beta sequences were associated with HLA alleles at 0.05 false discovery rate in a later analysis.

With 60 Vbeta and 13 Jbeta primers, the PCR was carried out. Here immunoSEQ multiplex PCR was the method, and the copy in TCRdb shows in-frame clones only, minus some. Here the sample spans about 89,000 clones, about two thirds being singletons. The CMV serostatus of this donor went unrecorded. CDR1 is LGHNA, CDR2 YSLEER, per germline. CDR3 length: 15 residues. The germline V and J ends were trimmed by 3 bases and 0 bases, with 8 bases remaining between them. The sample comprised PBMCs. This sequence joins TRBV4-3 and TRBJ1-4, with D unclear. The sequence was collected from a human donor in good health. CDR3 protein: CASSQRATTNEKLFF. The DNA for the CDR3 is TGCGCCAGCAGCCAGAGGGCTACAACTAATGAAAAACTGTTTTTT.